The 27 T cell receptor beta chains below all came from one sample that was sequenced in a study of blood T cells in healthy people across ages. A second PCR of 7 to 11 cycles used a sample-barcoded 5' primer and a J-beta primer mix. MiXCR was run by TCRdb on the 5' RACE reads, yielding one entry per CDR3 protein. The data hold 600,000 to 800,000 distinct CDR3 sequences, with around 20% observed a single time. The sequenced sample consisted of blood. The receptors here all came from an older man in good health.

This chain joins TRBV20-1 and TRBJ2-5; 9 nucleotides align to TRBD1. The J call could be wrong; TRBJ2-7 is a better fit for the DNA end. CDR3 length equals 15 residues. Germline-derived CDR1 and CDR2 are DFQATT and SNEGSKA (reference sequence). The DNA of the CDR3 is TGCAGTGCTATAAAACCGGGACAGGGAGTCTACGAGCAGTACTTC. Translated, it gives CSAIKPGQGVYEQYF.

CDR3 sequence: CSVEIAGQAAGETQYF. The CDR3 nucleotides are TGCAGCGTTGAAATTGCGGGACAGGCGGCGGGGGAGACCCAGTACTTC. This chain connects TRBV29-1 to TRBJ2-5, with TRBD1 matching 8 bases. The CDR3 has 16 residues. J gave up 5 bases and V 2 bases, and 13 bases lay outside the gene matches. Per germline, CDR1 SQVTM and CDR2 ANQGSEA.

Concerning this clonotype itself: The junction departs from germline at one end; a sequencing error may be responsible. The CDR3 sequence: CTSSAGSSYEQYF. The DNA of the CDR3 is TGTACCAGCAGTGCCGGCAGCTCCTACGAGCAGTACTTC. This chain connects TRBV25-1 to TRBJ2-7; no definite D call. Germline CDR1 and CDR2: MGHDK and SYGVNS. This CDR3 has 13 amino acids.

This clonotype was counted between two and nine times. The chain uses TRBV28 and TRBJ2-5; no clear D gene. The closer fit of TRBJ2-7 to the DNA end suggests the J call may be wrong. The CDR3 has 15 amino acids. Germline CDR1 and CDR2: MDHEN and SYDVKM. The DNA of the CDR3 is TGTGCCAGCACAGACTCGCCAGTCTACCTAGACGAGCAGTACTTC. It is translated as CASTDSPVYLDEQYF.

The rearrangement joins TRBV7-2 to TRBJ1-6, with unresolved D. CDR3 length equals 15 residues. Trimming took off 5 bases at V and 0 bases at J, with 8 bases between the two ends. The germline V gene has CDR1 SGHTA and CDR2 FQGNSA. The CDR3, as DNA: TGTGCCAGCAGCGCCATAAGCTCCTATAATTCACCCCTCCACTTT. Translated, it gives CASSAISSYNSPLHF.

This clonotype occurred a few times. The gene calls are TRBV12-3 or TRBV12-4 and TRBJ2-5; 10 bases are a match to TRBD2. This CDR3 region has 14 residues. V was pared by 6 bases and J by 4 bases, with 5 bases of the junction left unmatched. The CDR3 DNA is TGTGCCAGCAGAAGAGCGGGAGGGATAGAGACCCAGTACTTC. This sequence encodes CASRRAGGIETQYF.

This sequence joins TRBV15 and TRBJ1-5; 8 bases map to TRBD1. This CDR3 is built from 17 residues. Germline V CDR1 and CDR2: LNHNV, YYDKDF (reference sequence). Unmatched junction bases numbered 8, after V lost 0 bases and J lost 4 bases. CDR3 in amino acids: CATSRDWHGQGNQPQHF. The CDR3 DNA is TGTGCCACCAGCAGAGACTGGCACGGACAGGGAAATCAGCCCCAGCATTTT.

This clonotype was recorded a few times. The rearrangement uses TRBV5-1 and TRBJ2-7; perhaps TRBD1 as D (5 bases). Germline CDR1 SGHRS, CDR2 YFSETQ. This CDR3 comprises 14 residues. V gave up 0 bases and J gave up 3 bases, with 10 bases separating them. The CDR3 DNA reads as TGCGCCAGCAGCTTGGATCAGGGTGGCTACGAGCAGTACTTC. It encodes CASSLDQGGYEQYF. The full variable domain, its missing parts supplied by reference TRBV5-1 and TRBJ2-7, is KAGVTQTPRYLIKTRGQQVTLSCSPISGHRSVSWYQQTPGQGLQFLFEYFSETQRNKGNFPGRFSGRQFSNSRSEMNVSTLELGDSALYLCASSLDQGGYEQYFGPGTRLTVT.

This clonotype was counted only a few times. The rearrangement uses TRBV10-3 and TRBJ1-4, with TRBD1 matching over 9 bases. CDR3 length: 15 amino acids. CDR1 and CDR2 (germline): ENHRY, SYGVKD. V lost 4 bases and J lost 6; bases outside the gene matches: 6. The CDR3 coding sequence is TGTGCCATCAGTGGGGGGACAGGGCGGTATGAAAAACTGTTTTTT. As protein: CAISGGTGRYEKLFF.

This clonotype showed up just a few times. V gene TRBV7-3 combines with J gene TRBJ2-7, with 7 bases fitting TRBD1. Germline loops: CDR1 SGHTA, CDR2 FQGTGA. The CDR3 extends over 15 amino acids. V lost 2 bases, J lost 1 base, and 5 bases stayed unmatched. The CDR3 coding sequence is TGTGCCAGCAGCTTAGGACAGGCCTTATCCTACGAGCAGTACTTC. This sequence encodes CASSLGQALSYEQYF.

This clonotype was counted at least ten times. V and J are TRBV6-5 and TRBJ2-5; D perhaps matches TRBD1 (6 bases). CDR3 length: 13 residues. Germline-derived CDR1 and CDR2 are MNHEY and SVGAGI. V lost 4 bases and J lost 2, with 8 bases in between. The CDR3 loop reads CASSWGLQETQYF. DNA of the CDR3: TGTGCCAGCAGTTGGGGGCTACAAGAGACCCAGTACTTC.

The chain recombines TRBV7-9 with TRBJ2-3, with D hard to call. V was trimmed by 5 bases and J by 2 bases, leaving 14 bases between them. Germline V CDR1 and CDR2: SEHNR, FQNEAQ (reference sequence). The CDR3 is 15 amino acids. CDR3 DNA: TGTGCCAGCAGCCTAACAAGCCCGTCCACAGATACGCAGTATTTT. This gives the protein CASSLTSPSTDTQYF. The variable domain in full, completed from reference TRBV7-9 and TRBJ2-3, reads DTGVSQNPRHKITKRGQNVTFRCDPISEHNRLYWYRQTLGQGPEFLTYFQNEAQLEKSRLLSDRFSAERPKGSFSTLEIQRTEQGDSAMYLCASSLTSPSTDTQYFGPGTRLTVL.

This clonotype was detected many times. The genes are TRBV2 and TRBJ1-4; 10 positions agree with TRBD1. The CDR3 contains 14 residues. The V and J ends lost 5 bases and 7 bases, in that order; junction bases with no gene match: 4. CDR1 and CDR2 from the germline V gene are SNHLY and FYNNEI. The CDR3, as DNA: TGTGCCAGCAGTCGGGACAGGGGCGGTGAAAAACTGTTTTTT. It encodes CASSRDRGGEKLFF.

This clonotype was counted only a few times. V gene TRBV11-2 combines with J gene TRBJ2-1, with D unclear. The CDR3 is made up of 13 amino acids. Trimming cost V 0 bases and J 9 bases, with 9 bases left between them. Per the germline V gene, CDR1 is SGHAT and CDR2 is FQNNGV. The CDR3 loop is CASSLEPPGEQFF. The DNA for the CDR3 is TGTGCCAGCAGCTTAGAGCCGCCGGGTGAGCAGTTCTTC.

This clonotype was seen more than once but under ten times. V gene TRBV28 combines with J gene TRBJ2-7, with no clear D. V was shortened by 5 bases and J by 6 bases, with 11 bases between the two germline ends. Looked up from germline, CDR1 is MDHEN and CDR2 is SYDVKM. The CDR3 has 12 residues. The CDR3 DNA follows: TGTGCCAGCAGTCAGACACGCCTCGAGCAGTACTTC. Protein: CASSQTRLEQYF.

This clonotype has only a few counts. The chain is built from TRBV7-9 and TRBJ1-1; D uncertain. V was pared by 0 bases and J by 3 bases, with 8 bases between. Per the germline V gene, CDR1 is SEHNR and CDR2 is FQNEAQ (reference sequence). CDR3 length: 14 residues. The CDR3: CASSLASAYTEAFF. For the CDR3, the DNA is TGTGCCAGCAGCTTAGCTTCGGCGTACACTGAAGCTTTCTTT.

The chain uses TRBV7-9 and TRBJ2-5, with 7 bases lining up with TRBD1. The end of the DNA aligns better with TRBJ2-1, so the J call may be wrong. From germline, CDR1 is SEHNR and CDR2 FQNEAQ (reference sequence). CDR3 length equals 14 residues. CDR3 DNA sequence: TGTGCCAGCAGCTTTGGGACAGACCCCAATGAGCAGTTCTTC. As protein: CASSFGTDPNEQFF.

This chain uses TRBV5-1 with TRBJ2-3; TRBD2 matches at 7 bases. Losses at the gene ends were 2 bases for V and 3 bases for J; bases not matched to a gene: 3. The CDR3 has 14 residues. The germline CDR1 and CDR2 sequences are SGHRS and YFSETQ. CDR3 DNA: TGCGCCAGCAGCTTCAAAGCGGGAACAGATACGCAGTATTTT. Its translation: CASSFKAGTDTQYF. Together with reference TRBV5-1 and TRBJ2-3, the CDR3 gives the full variable domain: KAGVTQTPRYLIKTRGQQVTLSCSPISGHRSVSWYQQTPGQGLQFLFEYFSETQRNKGNFPGRFSGRQFSNSRSEMNVSTLELGDSALYLCASSFKAGTDTQYFGPGTRLTVL.

At least ten counts were recorded for this clonotype. V usage is TRBV12-3 or TRBV12-4 and J usage is TRBJ2-3, with a possible D match to TRBD2 (5 bases). This CDR3 has 16 amino acids. Trimming stripped 6 bases from V and 0 bases from J, with 16 bases between. The CDR3 sequence: CASSPVREMSTDTQYF. The DNA for the CDR3 is TGTGCCAGCAGCCCTGTCCGGGAAATGAGCACAGATACGCAGTATTTT.

This clonotype was observed a few times. J is TRBJ2-1 and V is TRBV3-1; 10 bases map to TRBD2. After removal of 2 bases from V and 4 bases from J, the junction contained 2 bases not matched to a gene. This CDR3 has 15 residues. The germline CDR1 and CDR2 sequences are LGHDT and YNNKEL (reference sequence). The CDR3 region has the DNA TGTGCCAGCAGCCAAATACTAGCGGGATACAATGAGCAGTTCTTC. Protein: CASSQILAGYNEQFF.

This clonotype was detected only a few times. This chain joins TRBV29-1 and TRBJ2-5; weak D call: TRBD2 (5 bases). With the DNA end fitting TRBJ2-7 better, the J assignment may be wrong. The CDR3 sequence is 13 residues long. CDR1 and CDR2 (germline): SQVTM, ANQGSEA. CDR3 coding DNA: TGCAGCGTTAGGCGGGTCTTGGGCGACGAGCAGTACTTC. Protein: CSVRRVLGDEQYF.

This clonotype was seen ten or more times. The chain uses TRBV14 and TRBJ2-1; 10 bases align to TRBD2. Trimming cost V 4 bases and J 7 bases; bases outside gene matches: 10. The CDR3 has 16 amino acids. The germline V gene has CDR1 SGHDN and CDR2 FVKESK. The CDR3 loop is CASSPYGTSGKNEQFF. As DNA, the CDR3 is TGTGCCAGCAGCCCCTATGGCACTAGCGGGAAGAATGAGCAGTTCTTC.

This chain uses TRBV28 with TRBJ2-5; D gene unclear. Germline CDR1 is MDHEN and CDR2 is SYDVKM. Trimming left V 3 bases short and J 4 bases short, with 6 bases between. The CDR3 has 12 amino acids. The CDR3 bases are TGTGCCAGCAGTTTTGAGGTAGAGACCCAGTACTTC. Translated, it gives CASSFEVETQYF. The full variable domain, with the rest looked up from reference TRBV28 and TRBJ2-5, is DVKVTQSSRYLVKRTGEKVFLECVQDMDHENMFWYRQDPGLGLRLIYFSYDVKMKEKGDIPEGYSVSREKKERFSLILESASTNQTSMYLCASSFEVETQYFGPGTRLLVL.

This clonotype was observed a handful of times. The rearrangement joins TRBV12-3 or TRBV12-4 to TRBJ2-2, with TRBD2 as a possible D gene (6 bases). Trimming took 2 bases from V and 1 from J, leaving 11 bases between them. CDR3 size: 16 residues. Written as DNA, the CDR3 is TGTGCCAGCAGTTTATTGGTAGCGGTGAACACCGGGGAGCTGTTTTTT. Residues: CASSLLVAVNTGELFF.

The V call is TRBV7-8, the J call TRBJ1-4, with D hard to call. Germline V CDR1 and CDR2: SGHVS, FQNEAQ. V was cut by 5 bases and J by 0 bases, with 10 bases left in between. The CDR3 is 15 amino acids. The CDR3 nucleotides read TGTGCCAGCAGCCGCTTGTGGCCAACTAATGAAAAACTGTTTTTT. Translated, it gives CASSRLWPTNEKLFF.

This chain joins TRBV12-3 or TRBV12-4 and TRBJ2-5; possibly TRBD1 or TRBD2 for D (6 bases each). The CDR3 loop spans 15 amino acids. Between the trimmed V and J ends, which lost 3 bases and 2 bases, there was a span of 13 bases. CDR3 sequence (DNA): TGTGCCAGCAGTTTTTACAGGGAGGCACAAGAGACCCAGTACTTC. This translates into CASSFYREAQETQYF.

This clonotype was detected only a few times. The chain employs TRBV6-2 or TRBV6-3 and TRBJ2-5, with D perhaps TRBD1 or TRBD2 (7 bases each). Germline CDR1 MNHEY, CDR2 SVGEGT. The V and J ends lost 11 bases and 4 bases respectively, with 17 bases between them. This CDR3 spans 13 amino acids. The CDR3 here is CALSGGVRETQYF. DNA for the CDR3: TGTGCCCTCTCAGGGGGGGTGAGAGAGACCCAGTACTTC.